One and the same sample provided the 26 T cell receptor beta chains below, sequenced in a study of lymphopenia after photon versus proton radiotherapy (dated by TCRdb to between 2017 and 2020). The method was the immunoSEQ multiplex PCR assay. TCRdb retrieved this table from immuneACCESS and kept in-frame rearrangements only. Not all clones are present; in checked studies, unresolved V genes account for under half, and no reason is known for the remainder. Within this sample are about 60,000 clones, with roughly 83% of them counted one time only. 2.1% of the sample lies in the top ten. The input for sequencing was peripheral blood, taken from a patient treated with proton-based radiotherapy. These receptors all stem from a man aged 60-69 years with pancreatic cancer.

The count of this clone is one. The V gene is TRBV6-1, the J gene TRBJ2-3; no clear D. Germline V gene sequence: CDR1 MNHNS, CDR2 SASEGT. V was clipped by 6 bases and J by 7 bases, with 11 bases between them. This CDR3 is 12 amino acids long. The CDR3 reads CASSVVGNTQYF. CDR3 DNA: TGTGCCAGCAGCGTCGTGGGGAATACGCAGTATTTT.

This rearrangement joins TRBV7-3 to TRBJ2-2, with a tentative D call TRBD2 (6 bases). There are 15 residues in the CDR3. Germline assignment: CDR1 SGHTA and CDR2 FQGTGA. V was cut by 1 base and J by 9 bases, with 15 bases left in between. CDR3 DNA: TGTGCCAGCAGCTTAATCCCGGGGGACGGCCGGGAGCTGTTTTTT. It encodes CASSLIPGDGRELFF.

The V gene is TRBV30, the J gene TRBJ2-1, with a tentative D call TRBD2 (5 bases). CDR1 and CDR2 (germline): GTSNPN, SVGIG (reference sequence). The CDR3 contains 12 residues. V lost 8 bases to trimming and J lost 3 bases, with 11 bases between them. CDR3: CASLTNYNEQFF. The CDR3, as DNA: TGTGCCAGCTTGACTAACTACAATGAGCAGTTCTTC.

This chain joins TRBV4-1 and TRBJ2-7; 16 bases map to TRBD2. The CDR3 contains 20 residues. Germline trimming cut 3 bases from V and 2 bases from J; bases unmatched to any gene: 13. Germline CDR1 reads MGHRA; CDR2 reads YSYEKL. The CDR3 DNA is TGCGCCAGCAGCCATTTCTTCGAACCGGGACTAGCGGGAGGGGCCTACGAGCAGTACTTC. This translates into CASSHFFEPGLAGGAYEQYF.

This chain joins TRBV23-1 and TRBJ2-3; TRBD2 matches 8 bases. TRBV23-1 is an ORF for which the function is uncertain. This CDR3 has 14 amino acids. V lost 9 bases to trimming and J lost 3 bases; unmatched junction nucleotides: 8. CDR3 in DNA: TGCGCCAGACAACTGTCGGGAGGGACAGATACGCAGTATTTT. The encoded protein is CARQLSGGTDTQYF.

As for this clone: The conserved final phenylalanine or tryptophan is absent from the CDR3, which likely points to a read error. No DNA is shown, since the ends of the CDR3 on it are uncertain; the CDR3 is the one TCRdb lists. The chain's CDR3 is CAWKGPRG. The genes are TRBV30 and TRBJ2-7; the D call TRBD2 from the table was never checked on the DNA. Counting both end residues, the CDR3 totals 8 amino acids. Germline loops: CDR1 GTSNPN, CDR2 SVGIG (reference sequence).

V usage is TRBV19 and J usage is TRBJ2-1, with 7 nucleotides matching TRBD2. V shed 2 bases and J 11 bases; nucleotides not matched to a gene: 3. This CDR3 is built from 12 residues. CDR1 LNHDA and CDR2 SQIVND come from the germline V gene (reference sequence). CDR3 sequence: CASSIQGGQQFF. The CDR3 nucleotides read TGTGCCAGTAGTATACAGGGAGGGCAGCAGTTCTTC.

Comment on this clone: Other DNA sequences in the same sample also yield this CDR3. V and J are TRBV12-5 and TRBJ1-1; D gene uncertain. The CDR3 runs to 13 residues. V lost 6 bases and J lost 1, with 9 bases in between. Germline CDR1 and CDR2: LGHNT and FRNRAP. The CDR3 bases are TGTGCTAGTGGGTCGACGGGGAACACTGAAGCTTTCTTT. It translates to CASGSTGNTEAFF.

The genes are TRBV9 and TRBJ2-3; the D is unclear. The V and J ends lost 4 bases and 0 bases respectively, with 12 bases between them. The CDR3 sequence is 15 residues long. Germline V gene sequence: CDR1 SGDLS, CDR2 YYNGEE. CDR3 nucleotides: TGTGCCAGCAGCCCTCGTCTAACTAGCACAGATACGCAGTATTTT. Amino acid sequence: CASSPRLTSTDTQYF.

The V gene is TRBV5-1, the J gene TRBJ2-7, with D maybe TRBD2 (5 bases). The CDR3 extends over 16 amino acids. V was trimmed by 1 base and J by 3 bases, leaving 17 bases between them. From germline, CDR1 is SGHRS and CDR2 YFSETQ. The CDR3 reads CASSLTGMGSLYEQYF. CDR3 DNA: TGCGCCAGCAGCTTGACTGGGATGGGGAGTCTCTACGAGCAGTACTTC.

The gene calls are TRBV28 and TRBJ2-7; possibly TRBD2 for D (6 bases). Germline V CDR1 and CDR2: MDHEN, SYDVKM. This CDR3 region has 12 residues. V lost 7 bases to trimming and J lost 3 bases, with 10 bases between them. Here the CDR3 reads CASTSDNYEQYF. The CDR3, as DNA: TGTGCCAGCACTAGCGATAACTACGAGCAGTACTTC. The variable domain in full, with the rest retrieved from reference TRBV28 and TRBJ2-7, is DVKVTQSSRYLVKRTGEKVFLECVQDMDHENMFWYRQDPGLGLRLIYFSYDVKMKEKGDIPEGYSVSREKKERFSLILESASTNQTSMYLCASTSDNYEQYFGPGTRLTVT.

The rearrangement links TRBV27 to TRBJ1-4; D is possibly TRBD1 (5 bases). This CDR3 has 16 residues. Trimming stripped 4 bases from V and 7 bases from J, with 19 bases between. CDR1 is MNHEY and CDR2 is SMNVEV in the germline V gene (reference sequence). DNA for the CDR3: TGTGCCAGCAGTTCGATACTATCGGGACGTTCTGAAAAACTGTTTTTT. Residues: CASSSILSGRSEKLFF.

The chain recombines TRBV2 with TRBJ2-3, with 9 bases aligning to TRBD1. Germline values: CDR1 SNHLY, CDR2 FYNNEI. Trimming took 1 base from V and 0 from J; bases not matched to a gene: 2. CDR3 length equals 16 residues. DNA for the CDR3: TGTGCCAGCAGTGAAGGGACAGGGGCTAGCACAGATACGCAGTATTTT. It codes for CASSEGTGASTDTQYF.

This chain connects TRBV7-9 to TRBJ2-2; TRBD2 agrees at 14 bases. The germline CDR1 and CDR2 sequences are SEHNR and FQNEAQ (reference sequence). V was pared by 5 bases and J by 5 bases, with 4 bases of the junction left unmatched. CDR3 size: 16 residues. The CDR3 region is CASSARLAGGTGELFF. CDR3 sequence (DNA): TGTGCCAGCAGCGCCCGACTAGCGGGAGGGACCGGGGAGCTGTTTTTT.

This clone occurred a few times. The gene calls are TRBV27 and TRBJ1-4; D might be TRBD1 (5 bases). There are 15 residues in the CDR3. From germline, CDR1 is MNHEY and CDR2 SMNVEV (reference sequence). V dropped 4 bases and J dropped 5 bases, with 14 bases sitting between them. The chain's CDR3 is CASSSQQAGNEKLFF. Written as DNA, the CDR3 is TGTGCCAGCAGTTCGCAACAGGCCGGCAATGAAAAACTGTTTTTT.

The rearrangement links TRBV9 to TRBJ2-3, with 9 bases fitting TRBD2. This CDR3 is built from 17 residues. Trimming cost V 3 bases and J 2 bases; bases outside gene matches: 10. Germline loops: CDR1 SGDLS, CDR2 YYNGEE. This CDR3 reads CASSASVGLAITDTQYF. The CDR3 bases are TGTGCCAGCAGCGCATCTGTGGGACTAGCTATCACAGATACGCAGTATTTT.

V usage is TRBV30 and J usage is TRBJ2-1, with 7 bases fitting TRBD1. The J segment lost 3 bases and the V segment lost 2 bases, leaving 7 bases of the junction unmatched. The CDR3 has 15 amino acids. Germline values: CDR1 GTSNPN, CDR2 SVGIG (reference sequence). The DNA for the CDR3 is TGTGCCTGGAGTACAAAGACAGGGTTCTACAATGAGCAGTTCTTC. Translated, it gives CAWSTKTGFYNEQFF. The full variable domain, in which reference TRBV30 and TRBJ2-1 provide the parts outside the CDR3, is SQTIHQWPATLVQPVGSPLSLECTVEGTSNPNLYWYRQAAGRGLQLLFYSVGIGQISSEVPQNLSASRPQDRQFILSSKKLLLSDSGFYLCAWSTKTGFYNEQFFGPGTRLTVL.

The genes are TRBV6-6 and TRBJ1-3, with a weak D call TRBD1 (6 bases). This CDR3 is 14 amino acids long. Trimming removed 7 bases at V and 4 bases at J, with 14 bases between. Germline V gene sequence: CDR1 MNHNY, CDR2 SVGAGI (reference sequence). CDR3 amino acids: CASNLGDTGNTIYF. In DNA, the CDR3 is TGTGCCAGCAATTTGGGGGACACGGGAAACACCATATATTTT.

The chain joins TRBV18 to TRBJ2-3; no reliable D call. CDR1 is KGHSH, CDR2 LQKENI, per germline. V was clipped by 1 base and J by 0 bases, with 11 bases between them. This CDR3 is 16 amino acids long. The CDR3 loop reads CASSPLPSLSTDTQYF. The DNA for the CDR3 is TGTGCCAGCTCACCACTACCGAGCCTTAGCACAGATACGCAGTATTTT.

Only a few counts were recorded for this clone. V is TRBV5-5 and J is TRBJ1-1, with unresolved D. The V end lost 5 bases, the J end lost 4 bases, and 15 bases lay between the germline ends. In germline, CDR1 is SGHKS, CDR2 YYEKEE (reference sequence). The CDR3 has 14 residues. The CDR3, as DNA: TGTGCCAGCAGATTTCTCTTCCTTCCCACTGAAGCTTTCTTT. Its protein is CASRFLFLPTEAFF. Full variable domain (rest looked up from reference TRBV5-5 and TRBJ1-1): DAGVTQSPTHLIKTRGQQVTLRCSPISGHKSVSWYQQVLGQGPQFIFQYYEKEERGRGNFPDRFSARQFPNYSSELNVNALLLGDSALYLCASRFLFLPTEAFFGQGTRLTVV.

The J gene is TRBJ2-1, the V gene TRBV5-5, with D unclear. Germline V gene lookup returns CDR1 SGHKS and CDR2 YYEKEE (reference sequence). V dropped 0 bases and J dropped 0 bases, with 13 bases sitting between them. The CDR3 has 17 amino acids. In DNA, the CDR3 is TGTGCCAGCAGCTTGGTGGGTTTACGCCGCTCCTACAATGAGCAGTTCTTC. Translated: CASSLVGLRRSYNEQFF.

The chain carries TRBV6-5 and TRBJ2-7; tentative D call: TRBD2 (6 bases). The V and J ends lost 6 bases and 4 bases respectively, with 19 bases between them. The CDR3 runs to 15 residues. Germline CDR1 reads MNHEY; CDR2 reads SVGAGI. The CDR3 region is CASSPGSGGTYEQYF. The DNA for the CDR3 is TGTGCCAGCAGCCCGGGTAGCGGAGGGACTTACGAGCAGTACTTC.

The rearrangement joins TRBV27 to TRBJ2-2; 7 bases line up with TRBD2. Germline V CDR1 and CDR2: MNHEY, SMNVEV (reference sequence). The CDR3 is 18 residues long. J was trimmed by 3 bases and V by 3 bases; bases with no gene match: 13. CDR3 sequence reads: CASSFEGGPPGDTGELFF. As DNA, the CDR3 is TGTGCCAGCAGTTTTGAGGGAGGGCCGCCCGGCGACACCGGGGAGCTGTTTTTT.

The chain recombines TRBV6-5 with TRBJ1-5; D not certain. The CDR3 is 14 residues long. Deletions cut 5 bases from V and 9 bases from J, with 17 bases between. Germline CDR1 is MNHEY and CDR2 is SVGAGI. CDR3 DNA sequence: TGTGCCAGCAGTGAGGGTCCTGGGCAAGGGCCCCAGCATTTT. This encodes CASSEGPGQGPQHF.

This clone was detected a few times. The rearrangement uses TRBV9 and TRBJ1-2; TRBD1 matches at 10 bases. This CDR3 is built from 16 residues. Per the germline V gene, CDR1 is SGDLS and CDR2 is YYNGEE. The V gene end was trimmed by 6 bases and the J gene end by 1 base; junction bases not matched to a gene: 9. CDR3 coding DNA: TGTGCCAGCACCTCAGGTGGGACAGGGGTTAACTATGGCTACACCTTC. Amino acid sequence: CASTSGGTGVNYGYTF.

This clone was detected only once. The V and J genes are TRBV4-2 and TRBJ1-2; D gene unclear. Trimming took off 4 bases at V and 7 bases at J, with 10 bases between the two ends. Germline loops: CDR1 LGHNA, CDR2 YNFKEQ. The CDR3 totals 12 residues. The CDR3 nucleotides read TGTGCCAGCAGCCGGGATGGCCGTGGCTACACCTTC. Encoded protein: CASSRDGRGYTF.